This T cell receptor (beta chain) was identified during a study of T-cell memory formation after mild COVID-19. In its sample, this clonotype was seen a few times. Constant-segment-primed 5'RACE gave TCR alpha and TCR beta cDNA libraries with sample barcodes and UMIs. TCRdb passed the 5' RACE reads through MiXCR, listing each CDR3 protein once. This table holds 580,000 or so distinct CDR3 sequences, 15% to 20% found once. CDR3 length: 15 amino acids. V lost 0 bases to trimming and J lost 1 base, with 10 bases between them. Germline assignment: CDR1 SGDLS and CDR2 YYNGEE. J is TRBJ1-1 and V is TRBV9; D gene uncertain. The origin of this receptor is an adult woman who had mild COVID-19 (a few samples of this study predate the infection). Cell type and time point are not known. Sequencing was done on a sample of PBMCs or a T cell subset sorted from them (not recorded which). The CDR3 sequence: CASSVDQAQNTEAFF. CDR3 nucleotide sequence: TGTGCCAGCAGCGTAGACCAGGCCCAGAACACTGAAGCTTTCTTT.